This TCR beta chain came from a study of shared clonotypes between healthy human individuals. With respect to this clone: What it binds is not known.

Study observations and caveats: Shared clonotypes across all four donors exceeded non-shared ones in generation probability.

From CD4+ cells came CD45RA+ naive and CD45RA-negative memory subsets. Generated by immunoSEQ multiplex PCR, the TCRdb table keeps only in-frame clones and is missing some. The repertoire holds roughly 2,300,000 clones, roughly 92% seen once, with around 0.35% in the top ten. The CDR3 length is 12 residues. V was pared by 5 bases and J by 6 bases, with 10 bases between. Germline values: CDR1 MDHEN, CDR2 SYDVKM. What was sequenced was naive CD4+ T cells from PBMCs. The subset denotes: CD45RA+ positively selected. The source is a man aged 18 to 35 in good health. Some clones in this sample may be carry-over from other donors' samples. The chain has TRBV28 and TRBJ1-2; a weak D match, TRBD1 (6 bases). The CDR3 protein is CASSPYRDGYTF. The CDR3 nucleotides read TGTGCCAGCAGTCCTTACAGGGATGGCTACACCTTC.